This T cell receptor beta chain appears in the sequencing data of a study of blood T cells in healthy people across ages. Regarding the study as a whole: Estimates based on one million T cells were treated as lower bounds. TCR beta diversity, measured per million T cells, fell in a roughly linear way with age. Compared with aged donors, long-lived donors showed fewer expanded clones, suggesting selection.

A sample-barcoded 5' primer and a J-beta primer mix were used in a second PCR of about 7 to 12 cycles. TCRdb recomputed calls from the 5' RACE reads with MiXCR, one row per CDR3 protein. The sample lists about 1.1 million distinct CDR3 sequences; 30% to 40% were seen once. In the case of this clonotype: The antigen remains unidentified.

Deletions cut 4 bases from V and 10 bases from J, with 12 bases between. The CDR3 spans 12 residues. CDR1 is MNHEY and CDR2 is SMNVEV in the germline V gene (reference sequence). The rearrangement links TRBV27 to TRBJ2-3; perhaps D is TRBD1 or TRBD2 (5 bases each). The clonotype was recovered from a man aged 18-30 years in good health. Sequences were obtained from blood. The CDR3 sequence is CASSSTGTAQYF. For the CDR3, the DNA is TGTGCCAGCAGTTCCACCGGGACCGCGCAGTATTTT.